The 5 T cell receptor beta chains given below trace back to one sample, sequenced in a study of blood T cell repertoires in COVID-19 (TCRdb year 2020). The library was made by the immunoSEQ multiplex PCR assay. TCRdb's version of the immuneACCESS table is confined to in-frame rearrangements and falls short of the full clone set. An unresolved V gene accounts for under half of the shortfall where checked; the remainder is of unknown origin. The sample table lists under 350,000 clones, around 83% of them with a count of one. Around 3.6% of the sample lies in the top ten. Material for sequencing was peripheral blood. These receptors originate from a young man with active or convalescent COVID-19.

J is TRBJ2-2 and V is TRBV6-2 or TRBV6-3; D may be TRBD1 (5 bases). CDR3 length: 16 amino acids. Germline V CDR1 and CDR2: MNHEY, SVGEGT. Trimming took off 2 bases at V and 4 bases at J, with 14 bases between the two ends. CDR3 nucleotides: TGTGCCAGCAGTTACCCCGGCAGGGTAATCACCGGGGAGCTGTTTTTT. Its translation is CASSYPGRVITGELFF.

This clone turned up a few times. The J gene is TRBJ1-2, the V gene TRBV14; no clear D gene. The CDR3 is 12 residues long. Between the trimmed V and J ends, which lost 3 bases and 9 bases, there was a span of 11 bases. Germline CDR1 and CDR2: SGHDN and FVKESK. CDR3 region: CASSHMAGSYTF. The DNA for the CDR3 is TGTGCCAGCAGCCACATGGCGGGCAGCTACACCTTC.

The rearrangement links TRBV11-3 to TRBJ2-2; D may be TRBD2 (6 bases). V lost 4 bases to trimming and J lost 6 bases, with 21 bases between them. Germline V CDR1 and CDR2: SGHNT, YENEEA. The CDR3 is 17 amino acids. The CDR3 sequence: CASSSPRTNPGAGELFF. The CDR3 DNA is TGTGCCAGCAGCTCCCCCAGGACTAACCCTGGCGCCGGGGAGCTGTTTTTT. Based on the CDR3 plus reference TRBV11-3 and TRBJ2-2, the full variable domain is EAGVVQSPRYKIIEKKQPVAFWCNPISGHNTLYWYLQNLGQGPELLIRYENEEAVDDSQLPKDRFSAERLKGVDSTLKIQPAELGDSAVYLCASSSPRTNPGAGELFFGEGSRLTVL.

This clone has just a few counts. V is TRBV28 and J is TRBJ2-7, with TRBD1 as a possible D gene (5 bases). The CDR3 runs 13 residues. Between the trimmed V and J ends, which lost 3 bases and 9 bases, there was a span of 15 bases. CDR1 is MDHEN and CDR2 is SYDVKM in the germline V gene. The CDR3 DNA reads as TGTGCCAGCAGTTTCGGGCAGGGCCAAGGGCAGTACTTC. This encodes CASSFGQGQGQYF. Complete variable domain (other parts from reference TRBV28 and TRBJ2-7): DVKVTQSSRYLVKRTGEKVFLECVQDMDHENMFWYRQDPGLGLRLIYFSYDVKMKEKGDIPEGYSVSREKKERFSLILESASTNQTSMYLCASSFGQGQGQYFGPGTRLTVT.

The chain combines TRBV28 with TRBJ1-5, with 7 nucleotides matching TRBD1. CDR1 and CDR2 from the germline V gene are MDHEN and SYDVKM. The CDR3 runs 15 residues. V lost 3 bases to trimming and J lost 0 bases; unmatched junction nucleotides: 2. The CDR3, as DNA: TGTGCCAGCAGTTTCAGGGGGTATAGCAATCAGCCCCAGCATTTT. Protein product: CASSFRGYSNQPQHF.